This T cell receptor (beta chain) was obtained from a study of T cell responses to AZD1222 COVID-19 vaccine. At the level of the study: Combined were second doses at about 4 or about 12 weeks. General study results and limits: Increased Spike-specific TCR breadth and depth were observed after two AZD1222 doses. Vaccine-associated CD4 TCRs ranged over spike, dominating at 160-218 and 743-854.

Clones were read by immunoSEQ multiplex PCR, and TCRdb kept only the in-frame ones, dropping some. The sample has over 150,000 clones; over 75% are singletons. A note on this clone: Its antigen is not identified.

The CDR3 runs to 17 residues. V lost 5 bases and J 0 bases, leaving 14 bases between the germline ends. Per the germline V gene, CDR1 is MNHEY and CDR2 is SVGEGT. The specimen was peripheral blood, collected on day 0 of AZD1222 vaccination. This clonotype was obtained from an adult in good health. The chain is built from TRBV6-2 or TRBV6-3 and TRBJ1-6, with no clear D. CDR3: CASSRMLGGSYNSPLHF. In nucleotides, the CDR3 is TGTGCCAGCAGTCGCATGTTGGGTGGCTCCTATAATTCACCCCTCCACTTT.